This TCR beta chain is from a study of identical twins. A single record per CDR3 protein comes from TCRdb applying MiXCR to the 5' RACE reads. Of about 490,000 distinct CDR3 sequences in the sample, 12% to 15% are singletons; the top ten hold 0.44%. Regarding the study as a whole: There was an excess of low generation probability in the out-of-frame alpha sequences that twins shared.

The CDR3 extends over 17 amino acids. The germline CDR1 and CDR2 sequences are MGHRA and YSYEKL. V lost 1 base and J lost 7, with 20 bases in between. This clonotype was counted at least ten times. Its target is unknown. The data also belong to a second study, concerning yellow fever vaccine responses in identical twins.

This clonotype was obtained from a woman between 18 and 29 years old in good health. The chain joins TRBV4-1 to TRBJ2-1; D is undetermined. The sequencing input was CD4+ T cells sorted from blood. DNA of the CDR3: TGCGCCAGCAGCCAAGTGGACCTAGGTTTTGTCAGGAATGAGCAGTTCTTC. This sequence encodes CASSQVDLGFVRNEQFF.